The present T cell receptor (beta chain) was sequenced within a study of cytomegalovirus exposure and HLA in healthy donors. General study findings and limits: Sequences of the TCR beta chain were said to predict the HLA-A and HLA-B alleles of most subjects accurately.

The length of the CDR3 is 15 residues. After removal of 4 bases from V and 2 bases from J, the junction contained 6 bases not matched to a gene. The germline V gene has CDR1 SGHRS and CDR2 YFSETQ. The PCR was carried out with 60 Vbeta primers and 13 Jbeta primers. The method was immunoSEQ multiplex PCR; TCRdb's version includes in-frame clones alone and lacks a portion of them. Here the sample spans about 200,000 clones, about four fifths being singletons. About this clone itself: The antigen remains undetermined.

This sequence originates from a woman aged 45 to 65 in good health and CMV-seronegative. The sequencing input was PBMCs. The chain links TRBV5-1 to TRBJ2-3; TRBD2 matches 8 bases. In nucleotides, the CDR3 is TGCGCCAGCAGCCCCCCGGGACTAGTCACAGATACGCAGTATTTT. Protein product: CASSPPGLVTDTQYF.